The rows below give T cell receptor beta chains drawn from one sample of a study of post-analysis software for immune sequencing data. From the PCR reads, TCRdb called clonotypes with MiXCR, one entry per CDR3 protein. The profile shows about 260,000 distinct CDR3 sequences, 36% of them singletons. The material sequenced was blood. The receptors originated from a girl aged 5-17 years with multiple sclerosis. Both conserved end residues are part of each CDR3. The order of the fields is CDR3 protein, CDR3 DNA, V gene, J gene, clone size, D gene. A D gene is named only where the DNA matches it firmly. Some rows mark clone size as missing; the rest say once, few, many or name a class of expanded clone.

CDR3aa: CASSPGSLGAYGYTF
CDR3nt: TGTGCCAGCAGCCCCGGATCCCTTGGGGCCTATGGCTACACCTTC
v_gene: TRBV11-2
j_gene: TRBJ1-2
abundance: many
d_gene: -

CDR3aa: CASSQGRLAGPGEQFF
CDR3nt: TGTGCCAGCAGCCAAGGTAGACTAGCGGGGCCAGGTGAGCAGTTCTTC
v_gene: TRBV4-2
j_gene: TRBJ2-1
abundance: many
d_gene: TRBD2

CDR3aa: CSVEDEEGPRETQYF
CDR3nt: TGCAGCGTTGAAGATGAGGAGGGTCCGAGGGAGACCCAGTACTTC
v_gene: TRBV29-1
j_gene: TRBJ2-5
abundance: -
d_gene: -

CDR3aa: CASSQDLAGAQETQYF
CDR3nt: TGCGCCAGCAGCCAAGACCTAGCGGGAGCCCAAGAGACCCAGTACTTC
v_gene: TRBV4-1
j_gene: TRBJ2-5
abundance: many
d_gene: TRBD2

CDR3aa: CASRVGRNTGELFF
CDR3nt: TGCGCCAGCAGGGTAGGAAGGAACACCGGGGAGCTGTTTTTT
v_gene: TRBV10-2
j_gene: TRBJ2-2
abundance: few
d_gene: -

CDR3aa: CSARADFAPYSNQPQHF
CDR3nt: TGCAGTGCTAGGGCAGACTTCGCGCCATATAGCAATCAGCCCCAGCATTTT
v_gene: TRBV20-1
j_gene: TRBJ1-5
abundance: -
d_gene: -

CDR3aa: CASSYLDSSYEQYF
CDR3nt: TGTGCCAGCAGTTATTTGGACAGCTCCTACGAGCAGTACTTC
v_gene: TRBV6-2/TRBV6-3
j_gene: TRBJ2-7
abundance: many
d_gene: -

CDR3aa: CAIAGGPDTQYF
CDR3nt: TGTGCCATCGCGGGGGGCCCAGATACGCAGTATTTT
v_gene: TRBV7-9
j_gene: TRBJ2-3
abundance: many
d_gene: TRBD2

CDR3aa: CASSSTGITEAFF
CDR3nt: TGTGCCAGCAGCTCGACAGGGATCACTGAAGCTTTCTTT
v_gene: TRBV7-3
j_gene: TRBJ1-1
abundance: few
d_gene: TRBD1

CDR3aa: CASSFLTAVSSTDTQYF
CDR3nt: TGTGCCAGCAGTTTTTTAACTGCGGTCTCTAGCACAGATACGCAGTATTTT
v_gene: TRBV27
j_gene: TRBJ2-3
abundance: many
d_gene: -

CDR3aa: CATSRSGGSDEQFF
CDR3nt: TGTGCCACCAGCAGGTCGGGGGGTTCGGATGAGCAGTTCTTC
v_gene: TRBV15
j_gene: TRBJ2-1
abundance: many
d_gene: TRBD2

CDR3aa: CASAPRGSNQPQHF
CDR3nt: TGTGCCAGCGCCCCCCGTGGCAGCAATCAGCCCCAGCATTTT
v_gene: TRBV7-2
j_gene: TRBJ1-5
abundance: -
d_gene: -

CDR3aa: CSARAVGQETQYF
CDR3nt: TGCAGTGCTAGAGCGGTGGGTCAAGAGACCCAGTACTTC
v_gene: TRBV20-1
j_gene: TRBJ2-5
abundance: many
d_gene: -

CDR3aa: CASSLGPMSRETQYF
CDR3nt: TGTGCCAGCAGCTTAGGACCCATGTCGAGGGAGACCCAGTACTTC
v_gene: TRBV11-1
j_gene: TRBJ2-5
abundance: -
d_gene: -

CDR3aa: CATQVDQAAGNTEAFF
CDR3nt: TGCGCCACCCAAGTAGATCAGGCTGCTGGGAACACTGAAGCTTTCTTT
v_gene: TRBV4-1
j_gene: TRBJ1-1
abundance: many
d_gene: -

CDR3aa: CSVELAPGGTGERFF
CDR3nt: TGCAGCGTTGAACTAGCACCGGGGGGCACCGGGGAGCGGTTTTTT
v_gene: TRBV29-1
j_gene: TRBJ2-2
abundance: -
d_gene: -

CDR3aa: CASSQEGREDTDTQYF
CDR3nt: TGTGCCAGCAGCCAAGAGGGGCGGGAGGACACAGATACGCAGTATTTT
v_gene: TRBV3-1
j_gene: TRBJ2-3
abundance: -
d_gene: TRBD2

CDR3aa: CASSWTFGYEQYF
CDR3nt: TGTGCCAGCAGCTGGACCTTTGGCTACGAGCAGTACTTC
v_gene: TRBV5-6
j_gene: TRBJ2-7
abundance: -
d_gene: -

CDR3aa: CASSSRGRSSADTQYF
CDR3nt: TGTGCCAGCAGTTCTCGGGGGCGCTCTAGCGCAGATACGCAGTATTTT
v_gene: TRBV12-3/TRBV12-4
j_gene: TRBJ2-3
abundance: -
d_gene: -

CDR3aa: CASSSERYEQYF
CDR3nt: TGCGCCAGCAGCTCCGAGCGGTACGAGCAGTACTTC
v_gene: TRBV5-1
j_gene: TRBJ2-7
abundance: -
d_gene: -

CDR3aa: CASSFGSPSYNEQFF
CDR3nt: TGTGCCAGCAGCTTCGGCTCCCCCTCCTACAATGAGCAGTTCTTC
v_gene: TRBV11-3
j_gene: TRBJ2-1
abundance: -
d_gene: -

CDR3aa: CASSLSYGSNQPQHF
CDR3nt: TGTGCCAGCAGTTTATCATACGGGTCTAATCAGCCCCAGCATTTT
v_gene: TRBV28
j_gene: TRBJ1-5
abundance: -
d_gene: -

CDR3aa: CASSQSPTGSAKSLHF
CDR3nt: TGCGCCAGCAGCCAATCCCCAACCGGGAGTGCTAAGTCCCTCCACTTT
v_gene: TRBV4-1
j_gene: TRBJ1-6
abundance: many
d_gene: -

CDR3aa: CAISESRTGSTTNEKLFF
CDR3nt: TGTGCCATCAGTGAGTCCAGGACAGGTTCAACAACTAATGAAAAACTGTTTTTT
v_gene: TRBV10-3
j_gene: TRBJ1-4
abundance: many
d_gene: TRBD1

CDR3aa: CAISESVAGGNEQFF
CDR3nt: TGTGCCATCAGTGAGTCGGTAGCGGGAGGTAATGAGCAGTTCTTC
v_gene: TRBV10-3
j_gene: TRBJ2-1
abundance: -
d_gene: TRBD2

CDR3aa: CASSARTGGVTEAFF
CDR3nt: TGTGCCAGCAGCGCGCGGACAGGGGGAGTAACTGAAGCTTTCTTT
v_gene: TRBV9
j_gene: TRBJ1-1
abundance: many
d_gene: TRBD1

CDR3aa: CASSLLVAGGYNEQFF
CDR3nt: TGTGCCAGCAGCCTCCTGGTAGCGGGGGGCTACAATGAGCAGTTCTTC
v_gene: TRBV7-2
j_gene: TRBJ2-1
abundance: many
d_gene: TRBD2